These 16 T cell receptor beta chains came from one sample sequenced in a study of cytomegalovirus exposure and HLA in healthy donors. PCR used 60 Vbeta primers and 13 Jbeta primers. Assay: immunoSEQ multiplex PCR; the TCRdb copy retains only in-frame clones and omits some. The sample consists of about 160,000 clones, under 75% of them appearing once. The sequenced sample consisted of PBMCs. Receptors originate from a man aged 35-49 years in good health and CMV-seropositive.

The V and J genes are TRBV10-3 and TRBJ2-5; D might be TRBD2 (6 bases). V was cut by 0 bases and J by 1 base, with 15 bases left in between. The CDR3 is 17 residues long. Germline CDR1 reads ENHRY; CDR2 reads SYGVKD. The CDR3 nucleotides are TGTGCCATCAGTGAGTCGACGGGTGGGGGGATCCAAGAGACCCAGTACTTC. Residues: CAISESTGGGIQETQYF.

This sequence joins TRBV5-1 and TRBJ2-2; the D gene is possibly TRBD1 (5 bases). Germline lookup yields CDR1 SGHRS and CDR2 YFSETQ. The CDR3 covers 15 residues. Between the trimmed V and J ends, which lost 4 bases and 3 bases, there was a span of 13 bases. CDR3 nucleotide sequence: TGCGCCAGCAGCCTGCAGGGCGCGGACACCGGGGAGCTGTTTTTT. This gives the protein CASSLQGADTGELFF.

The chain recombines TRBV7-2 with TRBJ2-2, with 9 bases lining up with TRBD2. This CDR3 comprises 16 residues. CDR1 and CDR2 from the germline V gene are SGHTA and FQGNSA. Trimming at V came to 5 bases and at J to 0 bases, leaving 4 bases not matched to a gene. DNA for the CDR3: TGTGCCAGCAGCCCCCGGACTAGCGCGAACACCGGGGAGCTGTTTTTT. Its protein is CASSPRTSANTGELFF.

The chain links TRBV9 to TRBJ2-1, with D uncertain. Germline V gives CDR1 SGDLS, CDR2 YYNGEE. The ends were cut back, 0 bases at V and 3 bases at J, with 7 bases in the middle. There are 14 residues in the CDR3. The CDR3 bases are TGTGCCAGCAGCGTAGCCGCGTTCTACAATGAGCAGTTCTTC. Translating it yields CASSVAAFYNEQFF.

This clone was picked up a small number of times. The chain employs TRBV18 and TRBJ1-5, with 9 bases lining up with TRBD1. Trimming took 3 bases from V and 1 from J; bases not matched to a gene: 10. This CDR3 region has 18 residues. Germline CDR1 KGHSH, CDR2 LQKENI. The CDR3 is CASSPGQGTQGSNQPQHF. In nucleotides, the CDR3 is TGTGCCAGCTCACCGGGACAGGGCACCCAAGGGAGCAATCAGCCCCAGCATTTT.

The chain links TRBV7-2 to TRBJ1-1, with a tentative D call TRBD1 (5 bases). The V gene lost 5 bases and the J gene lost 8 bases, with 33 bases spanning the gap. CDR1 is SGHTA, CDR2 FQGNSA, per germline. The CDR3 length is 19 residues. The CDR3 region is CASSQRRNGGGTLGREAFF. The CDR3 DNA follows: TGTGCCAGCAGCCAACGCAGAAACGGCGGGGGGACCCTCGGTAGGGAAGCTTTCTTT.

The chain has TRBV7-6 and TRBJ2-5, with 10 bases fitting TRBD2. Germline CDR1 SGHVS, CDR2 FNYEAQ. Unmatched junction bases numbered 6, after V lost 6 bases and J lost 2 bases. The CDR3 is 15 amino acids. Written as DNA, the CDR3 is TGTGCCAGCAGTCAGCTAGCGGGGGAACAAGAGACCCAGTACTTC. Protein: CASSQLAGEQETQYF.

The chain recombines TRBV28 with TRBJ2-7; D possibly corresponds to TRBD1 (6 bases). This CDR3 comprises 12 residues. Trimming stripped 7 bases from V and 3 bases from J, with 10 bases between. The germline CDR1 and CDR2 sequences are MDHEN and SYDVKM. The CDR3 DNA follows: TGTGCCAGCACCTGGGGGCGCTACGAGCAGTACTTC. It encodes CASTWGRYEQYF.

V gene TRBV11-2 combines with J gene TRBJ2-7; D is uncertain. V lost 2 bases and J lost 3, with 8 bases in between. The CDR3 loop spans 13 amino acids. Germline V gene data show CDR1 as SGHAT and CDR2 as FQNNGV. In DNA form, the CDR3 reads TGTGCCAGCAGCTTAACTCCCTACTACGAGCAGTACTTC. It is translated as CASSLTPYYEQYF.

The chain couples TRBV5-4 to TRBJ1-4, with 9 bases identical to TRBD1. V dropped 4 bases and J dropped 0; count of bases not matched to a gene: 10. The CDR3 covers 18 residues. Germline V gene data show CDR1 as SGHNT and CDR2 as YYREEE (reference sequence). The chain's CDR3 is CASSPTTGGRTTNEKLFF. In DNA form, the CDR3 reads TGTGCCAGCAGCCCCACAACAGGGGGCAGAACAACTAATGAAAAACTGTTTTTT.

This clone has just a few counts. The J gene is TRBJ1-5, the V gene TRBV6-4; D is uncertain. CDR3 size: 14 residues. V dropped 6 bases and J dropped 0 bases, with 9 bases sitting between them. Germline CDR1 reads MRHNA; CDR2 reads SNTAGT. This CDR3 is CASRQKYSNQPQHF. CDR3 DNA: TGTGCCAGCAGGCAGAAGTATAGCAATCAGCCCCAGCATTTT.

In its sample, this clone was seen once. The gene calls are TRBV6-1 and TRBJ1-5; D gene uncertain. Germline values: CDR1 MNHNS, CDR2 SASEGT. Trimming left V 6 bases short and J 0 bases short, with 6 bases between. The CDR3 spans 13 residues. The CDR3 DNA is TGTGCCAGCAGGGAGGGTAGCAATCAGCCCCAGCATTTT. Its translation: CASREGSNQPQHF.

This chain links TRBV10-3 with TRBJ2-1; 7 bases match TRBD2. Trimming took 5 bases from V and 0 from J; bases not matched to a gene: 10. Germline V lookup: CDR1 ENHRY, CDR2 SYGVKD. This CDR3 is built from 17 residues. The CDR3 sequence: CAISMASGGSSYNEQFF. The CDR3 DNA reads as TGTGCCATCAGTATGGCTAGCGGTGGTAGCTCCTACAATGAGCAGTTCTTC.

The chain couples TRBV2 to TRBJ2-3; 12 nucleotides line up with TRBD2. V was clipped by 8 bases and J by 4 bases; unmatched bases: 4. Germline V gene lookup returns CDR1 SNHLY and CDR2 FYNNEI. This CDR3 has 14 residues. The CDR3: CASPLAGGPDTQYF. DNA of the CDR3: TGTGCCAGCCCCCTAGCGGGGGGGCCAGATACGCAGTATTTT.

The chain carries TRBV9 and TRBJ2-2, with TRBD1 matching 7 bases. Trimming at V came to 0 bases and at J to 7 bases, leaving 6 bases not matched to a gene. The CDR3 runs 15 residues. Looked up from germline, CDR1 is SGDLS and CDR2 is YYNGEE. The CDR3 DNA is TGTGCCAGCAGCGTAGACAGGGGACCGCTCGGGGAGCTGTTTTTT. Residues: CASSVDRGPLGELFF. Combining the CDR3 with reference TRBV9 and TRBJ2-2 gives the whole variable domain DSGVTQTPKHLITATGQRVTLRCSPRSGDLSVYWYQQSLDQGLQFLIQYYNGEERAKGNILERFSAQQFPDLHSELNLSSLELGDSALYFCASSVDRGPLGELFFGEGSRLTVL.

This clone has just a few counts. The V gene is TRBV7-9, the J gene TRBJ1-4; TRBD1 is a possible D gene (6 bases). This CDR3 spans 17 amino acids. V lost 5 bases, J lost 7 bases, and 23 bases lay in between. Germline V CDR1 and CDR2: SEHNR, FQNEAQ (reference sequence). The CDR3 DNA reads TGTGCCAGCAGCCTGTTTGCCTACAGGGAAGAGGGTGAAAAACTGTTTTTT. It is translated as CASSLFAYREEGEKLFF.